This T cell receptor (beta chain) was documented in a study of Graves' ophthalmopathy and Graves' hyperthyroidism. General study findings and limits: Blood also contained most of the expanded thyroid clonotypes above 0.001 frequency. Ophthalmopathy progression prediction by the model yielded a sensitivity of about 70% and a specificity of roughly 72%.

As the template, RNA transcripts were used to amplify TCR beta CDR3 regions. Scientists carried out first-round RT-PCR using HTBI primers and then a second-round multiplex PCR. TCRdb re-called the multiplex PCR reads with MiXCR, one entry per CDR3 protein. The table has hundreds of thousands of distinct CDR3 sequences, over 20% seen once. The term stable hyperthyroidism indicated an absence of ophthalmopathy within 18 months of follow-up. Each hyperthyroidism patient was newly diagnosed, with under 2 months' duration, and aged 18 to 65. Ten or more counts support this clonotype. The target antigen is unknown. J lost 0 bases, V lost 5 bases, and 2 bases had no gene match. Germline values: CDR1 ENHRY, CDR2 SYGVKD. The CDR3 contains 14 residues.

The sample comprised peripheral blood. The sequence was obtained from a woman in her late teens or twenties with stable Graves' hyperthyroidism. Some clones in this sample may be carry-over from other donors' samples. This sequence joins TRBV10-3 and TRBJ2-7; 9 nucleotides agree with TRBD2. For the CDR3, the DNA is TGTGCCATCAGTCTAGCGGGGACCTCCTACGAGCAGTACTTC. It codes for CAISLAGTSYEQYF.